This T cell receptor beta chain derives from a study of blood T cells in healthy people across ages. Regarding the study as a whole: Total diversity from one million sequenced T cells was likely underestimated. Comparison with aged donors showed that long-lived donors had more naive CD4+ cells and higher diversity.

To note about this clonotype: The antigen is unknown.

Next came a second PCR, run for about 6 to 12 cycles, which used a sample-barcoded 5' primer along with a J-beta primer mix. TCRdb re-derived calls from the 5' RACE reads in MiXCR, one entry per CDR3 protein. The data hold about 580,000 distinct CDR3 sequences, with more than 45% observed a single time. The V end was cut by 0 bases, the J end by 6 bases, with 9 bases between. CDR1 MNHEY and CDR2 SVGAGI come from the germline V gene. The CDR3 is 14 amino acids. The clonotype comes from an older man in good health. The V gene is TRBV6-5, the J gene TRBJ1-5; no clear D gene. The sequenced sample was blood. The CDR3 here is CASSYSAGFQPQHF. The CDR3 coding sequence is TGTGCCAGCAGTTACTCAGCGGGGTTTCAGCCCCAGCATTTT.